This TCR beta chain was obtained from a study of T cells after yellow fever vaccination. Study-wide background: Investigators sorted EM, EMRA, CM and Tscm memory subsets, relying on CD3, CD45RA, CCR7 and CD95. SMART-Seq v4 Ultra Low Input prepared libraries from low-cell fractions.

CDR1 is SGHRS, CDR2 YFSETQ, per germline. Trimming stripped 0 bases from V and 0 bases from J, with 6 bases between. This CDR3 is built from 14 residues. A single record per CDR3 protein comes from TCRdb applying MiXCR to the 5' RACE reads. The table lists 9,500 to 15,000 distinct CDR3 sequences, approximately 5.3% of them singletons. This clonotype was counted many times. The sequenced sample was PBMCs, either bulk or a sorted T-cell subset (CD4+, CD8+, memory, or dextramer-sorted; not recorded which), obtained on the day of the yellow fever booster vaccination. The chain couples TRBV5-1 to TRBJ1-1; D is ambiguous. The TCR was taken from a man younger than 40 who received the YFV17D yellow fever vaccine. CDR3 in DNA: TGCGCCAGCAGCTTGGAGCCCCTGAACACTGAAGCTTTCTTT. Residues: CASSLEPLNTEAFF.